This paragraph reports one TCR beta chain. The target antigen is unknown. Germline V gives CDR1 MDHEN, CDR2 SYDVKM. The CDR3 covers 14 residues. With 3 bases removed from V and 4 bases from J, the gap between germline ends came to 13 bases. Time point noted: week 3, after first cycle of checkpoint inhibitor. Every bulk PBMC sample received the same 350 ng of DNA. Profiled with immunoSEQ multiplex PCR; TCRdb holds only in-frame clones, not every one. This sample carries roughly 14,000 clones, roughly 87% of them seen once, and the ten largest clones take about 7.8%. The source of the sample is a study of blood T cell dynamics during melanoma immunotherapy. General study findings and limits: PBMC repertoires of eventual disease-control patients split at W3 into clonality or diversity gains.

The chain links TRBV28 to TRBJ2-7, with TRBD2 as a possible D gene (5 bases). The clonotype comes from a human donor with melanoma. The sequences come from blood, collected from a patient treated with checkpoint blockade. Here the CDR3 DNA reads TGTGCCAGCAGTTTCGTGGGCGGGCAGTACGAGCAGTACTTC. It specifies CASSFVGGQYEQYF.